The next 14 T cell receptor beta chains were all read from a single sample in a study of blood T cell repertoires in COVID-19. Method: immunoSEQ multiplex PCR; TCRdb's copy keeps in-frame clones and lacks some. The data show 350,000 or so clones, just over 85% seen once. Sample: PBMCs or T cells enriched from blood (not recorded which). Source of these receptors: a woman in her thirties or forties with acute COVID-19.

The chain joins TRBV11-2 to TRBJ2-1; 8 bases are a match to TRBD2. Germline V gene data show CDR1 as SGHAT and CDR2 as FQNNGV. The CDR3 has 15 amino acids. The V gene end was trimmed by 1 base and the J gene end by 6 bases; junction bases not matched to a gene: 5. CDR3 region: CASSLGAGGANEQFF. Written as DNA, the CDR3 is TGTGCCAGCAGCTTAGGTGCCGGGGGGGCCAATGAGCAGTTCTTC.

The V gene is TRBV27, the J gene TRBJ1-2; 8 bases are shared with TRBD1. CDR1 is MNHEY and CDR2 is SMNVEV in the germline V gene (reference sequence). V was clipped by 6 bases and J by 0 bases; unmatched bases: 9. The CDR3 loop spans 16 amino acids. The CDR3 is CASRRTGSGPNYGYTF. CDR3 nucleotides: TGTGCCAGCAGAAGGACAGGGTCAGGGCCTAACTATGGCTACACCTTC.

This rearrangement joins TRBV10-3 to TRBJ1-2, with D possibly matching TRBD1 (5 bases). V gave up 6 bases and J gave up 4 bases, with 12 bases separating them. The germline V gene has CDR1 ENHRY and CDR2 SYGVKD. This CDR3 comprises 13 residues. The DNA of the CDR3 is TGTGCCATCAGGACAGACAGCACCTATGGCTACACCTTC. Its protein is CAIRTDSTYGYTF.

The genes are TRBV28 and TRBJ2-7; D might be TRBD1 (6 bases). Germline V lookup: CDR1 MDHEN, CDR2 SYDVKM. V was trimmed by 3 bases and J by 2 bases, leaving 14 bases between them. This CDR3 is 15 amino acids long. CDR3 sequence: CASSLGDIGAYEQYF. CDR3 nucleotide sequence: TGTGCCAGCAGTTTGGGGGACATAGGGGCCTACGAGCAGTACTTC.

The chain recombines TRBV7-5 with TRBJ1-3; TRBD1 was called by the table and not checked on the DNA. TRBV7-5 is tagged as a pseudogene. The CDR3 consists of 16 residues. The CDR3, as DNA: TGTGCCAGAAGCTTAGATGGTACCGACACTGGAAACACCATATATTTT. The encoded protein is CARSLDGTDTGNTIYF.

The V call is TRBV6-5, the J call TRBJ2-7, with D perhaps TRBD1 (5 bases). V was shortened by 8 bases and J by 0 bases, with 11 bases between the two germline ends. The CDR3 is 13 amino acids. Germline values: CDR1 MNHEY, CDR2 SVGAGI. CDR3 amino acids: CASVPDSSYEQYF. DNA of the CDR3: TGTGCCAGCGTACCAGACAGCTCCTACGAGCAGTACTTC.

The chain uses TRBV28 and TRBJ1-2; 10 positions match TRBD1. CDR1 and CDR2 from the germline V gene are MDHEN and SYDVKM. The CDR3 covers 18 residues. V shed 8 bases and J 4 bases; nucleotides not matched to a gene: 19. In nucleotides, the CDR3 is TGTGCCAGCGGAAACACAGGGGGACAGGGGTCGCCATCCTATGGCTACACCTTC. Translation: CASGNTGGQGSPSYGYTF.

CDR3 DNA sequence: TGTGCCAGCAGCCTCGGGAGACAAAACATTGGAAACACCATATATTTT. Protein product: CASSLGRQNIGNTIYF. The chain combines TRBV5-8 with TRBJ1-3; D remains unclear. The germline V and J ends were trimmed by 4 bases and 3 bases, with 17 bases remaining between them. The CDR3 totals 16 residues. Germline values: CDR1 SGHTS, CDR2 YDEGEE.

The V and J genes are TRBV3-1 (or the pseudogene TRBV3-2) and TRBJ1-1, with unresolved D. V dropped 4 bases and J dropped 3 bases, with 18 bases sitting between them. The length of the CDR3 is 16 residues. Germline V gene lookup returns CDR1 LGHDT and CDR2 YNNKEL (reference sequence). In nucleotides, the CDR3 is TGTGCCAGCAGCCCGCGCTTGGGTAAAGGAGACACTGAAGCTTTCTTT. It yields the protein CASSPRLGKGDTEAFF.

The rearrangement joins TRBV6-5 to TRBJ1-6; 7 nucleotides align to TRBD1. The CDR3 is 13 residues long. The V and J ends lost 6 bases and 11 bases, in that order; junction bases with no gene match: 7. Germline CDR1 is MNHEY and CDR2 is SVGAGI. CDR3 sequence (DNA): TGTGCCAGCAGGGAGACAGGGAAGCCACCCCTCCACTTT. This sequence encodes CASRETGKPPLHF.

The chain joins TRBV3-1 (or the pseudogene TRBV3-2) to TRBJ1-4, with 9 bases lining up with TRBD1. The CDR3 loop spans 14 amino acids. Germline values: CDR1 LGHDT, CDR2 YNNKEL (reference sequence). With V trimmed by 1 base and J by 8 bases, 2 bases remained unmatched. The CDR3 here is CASSQGDREEKLFF. In DNA form, the CDR3 reads TGTGCCAGCAGCCAAGGGGACAGGGAGGAAAAACTGTTTTTT.

J is TRBJ1-2 and V is TRBV6-5; 8 nucleotides agree with TRBD1. CDR3 length: 13 residues. V shed 6 bases and J 6 bases; nucleotides not matched to a gene: 6. Germline CDR1 reads MNHEY; CDR2 reads SVGAGI. CDR3 amino acids: CASSLTGVDGYTF. CDR3 nucleotides: TGTGCCAGCAGCTTGACAGGGGTCGATGGCTACACCTTC.

The J gene is TRBJ1-4, the V gene TRBV18; no clear D gene. CDR1 KGHSH and CDR2 LQKENI come from the germline V gene. The CDR3 covers 16 residues. Trimming removed 3 bases from V and 0 bases from J, with 11 bases in between. CDR3 protein: CASSPVQHATNEKLFF. The CDR3 bases are TGTGCCAGCTCACCGGTACAGCATGCAACTAATGAAAAACTGTTTTTT.

The J gene is TRBJ2-1, the V gene TRBV3-1 (or the pseudogene TRBV3-2); TRBD1 aligns across 7 bases. Germline-derived CDR1 and CDR2 are LGHDT and YNNKEL (reference sequence). This CDR3 contains 16 residues. V lost 4 bases to trimming and J lost 2 bases; unmatched junction nucleotides: 8. CDR3 amino acids: CASSPPLTGTYNEQFF. In DNA, the CDR3 is TGTGCCAGCAGCCCGCCATTGACAGGGACCTACAATGAGCAGTTCTTC.